These T cell receptor beta chains were read from a single sample in a study of control samples from healthy donors and cancer patients. The method was immunoSEQ multiplex PCR; TCRdb's version includes in-frame clones alone and lacks a portion of them. Of about 220,000 clones in the sample, roughly 94% were seen once. Sequencing was done on a sample of blood. These receptors originate from a man between 50 and 59 years old in good health. The CDR3 runs from the conserved cysteine through the conserved F or W. D genes are given only for firm matches. The size of a clone is reported for some rows only, either as once, few or many, or as a class for expanded clones.

.	TRBV5-1	TRBJ2-7	.	CASSLDSGSSYEQYF	TGCGCCAGCAGCTTGGATTCGGGGAGCTCCTACGAGCAGTACTTC
.	TRBV15	TRBJ2-4	.	CATSRFPGDGKNIQYF	TGTGCCACCAGCAGATTCCCTGGGGACGGGAAAAACATTCAGTACTTC
.	TRBV24-1	TRBJ2-1	.	CATSTRTNEQFF	TGTGCCACCAGTACACGGACCAATGAGCAGTTCTTC
TRBD1	TRBV5-1	TRBJ1-3	.	CASSQGQGTNTIYF	TGCGCCAGCAGCCAGGGACAGGGTACGAACACCATATATTTT
TRBD1	TRBV5-1	TRBJ2-3	.	CASSSQGPPADTQYF	TGCGCCAGCAGCTCACAGGGGCCCCCCGCAGATACGCAGTATTTT
TRBD1	TRBV15	TRBJ1-1	once	CATSRDIGTVGAEAFF	TGTGCCACCAGCAGAGATATAGGGACAGTGGGTGCTGAAGCTTTCTTT
.	TRBV27	TRBJ1-1	.	CASSAWGEVAFF	TGTGCCAGCAGCGCGTGGGGGGAGGTGGCTTTCTTT
.	TRBV10-2	TRBJ2-3	.	CASSLTGLRTDTQYF	TGCGCCAGCAGTCTGACGGGACTCCGCACAGATACGCAGTATTTT
.	TRBV27	TRBJ2-3	.	CASSFTPTGRRTDTQYF	TGTGCCAGCAGTTTTACTCCAACAGGGAGGCGCACAGATACGCAGTATTTT
.	TRBV23-1	TRBJ1-6	.	CASSHEGHYNSPLHF	TGCGCCAGCAGTCACGAAGGACATTATAATTCACCCCTCCACTTT
TRBD1	TRBV3-1/TRBV3-2	TRBJ1-2	.	CASSRGQPLSGYTF	TGTGCCAGCAGCAGGGGACAGCCCCTAAGTGGCTACACCTTC
TRBD2	TRBV4-3	TRBJ2-1	.	CASSPARGSGGGNEQFF	TGCGCCAGCAGCCCCGCAAGAGGGAGCGGGGGGGGCAATGAGCAGTTCTTC
TRBD1	TRBV5-5	TRBJ1-1	.	CASSSTDRVNTEAFF	TGTGCCAGCAGCTCAACGGACAGGGTCAACACTGAAGCTTTCTTT
TRBD1	TRBV6-5	TRBJ1-1	once	CASRLTGVPTEAFF	TGTGCCAGCAGACTAACAGGGGTTCCCACTGAAGCTTTCTTT
.	TRBV5-1	TRBJ2-2	.	CASSYYGPFGGELFF	TGCGCCAGCAGCTATTATGGACCTTTTGGTGGGGAGCTGTTTTTT
TRBD1	TRBV5-1	TRBJ2-3	.	CASSSDRGSTDTQYF	TGCGCCAGCAGCTCCGACAGGGGGAGCACAGATACGCAGTATTTT
.	TRBV19	TRBJ2-1	.	CACGDVYNEQFF	TGTGCCTGCGGGGACGTCTACAATGAGCAGTTCTTC
.	TRBV28	TRBJ1-6	once	CASRRGGADNSPLHF	TGTGCCAGCAGAAGAGGGGGGGCTGATAATTCACCCCTCCACTTT
.	TRBV11-2	TRBJ2-5	.	CASSLGDARGETQYF	TGTGCCAGCAGCTTAGGGGACGCCCGGGGGGAGACCCAGTACTTC
.	TRBV7-8	TRBJ1-3	.	CASSLRRSSGNTIYF	TGTGCCAGCAGCTTACGCAGATCCTCTGGAAACACCATATATTTT
.	TRBV5-6	TRBJ2-2	.	CASSLSGNAGELFF	TGTGCCAGCAGCTTGTCAGGGAACGCCGGGGAGCTGTTTTTT
.	TRBV30	TRBJ2-1	.	CARAYGYSYNEQFF	TGTGCCAGAGCCTACGGATACTCCTACAATGAGCAGTTCTTC
TRBD1	TRBV4-1	TRBJ2-1	.	CASRPPGQGAEEQFF	TGCGCCAGCAGGCCACCGGGACAGGGGGCTGAGGAGCAGTTCTTC
.	TRBV5-1	TRBJ2-3	.	CASSGPGTPTDTQYF	TGCGCCAGCAGTGGCCCGGGCACTCCCACAGATACGCAGTATTTT
TRBD2	TRBV4-1	TRBJ2-2	.	CASSQALGLAGVAGELFF	TGCGCCAGCAGCCAAGCCCTCGGACTAGCGGGGGTGGCCGGGGAGCTGTTTTTT
.	TRBV9	TRBJ2-1	.	CASSPDGVTVNEQFF	TGTGCCAGCAGCCCCGACGGGGTTACGGTGAATGAGCAGTTCTTC
.	TRBV6-1	TRBJ2-2	.	CASSERPGTASNTGELFF	TGTGCCAGCAGTGAAAGGCCTGGGACCGCCTCGAACACCGGGGAGCTGTTTTTT
.	TRBV7-3	TRBJ2-3	.	CASSLSIGVSSTDTQYF	TGTGCCAGCAGCTTAAGTATAGGCGTCTCCAGCACAGATACGCAGTATTTT
TRBD1	TRBV19	TRBJ1-5	.	CASSKTGLQQAQHF	TGTGCCAGTAGTAAGACAGGGCTCCAACAGGCCCAGCATTTT
.	TRBV20-1	TRBJ1-5	.	CSPRGSDLQHF	TGCAGTCCCCGGGGAAGTGACCTCCAGCATTTT
TRBD1	TRBV27	TRBJ1-2	.	CASSFLGQGYGYTF	TGTGCCAGCAGTTTCCTAGGACAGGGGTATGGCTACACCTTC
TRBD2	TRBV6-2/TRBV6-3	TRBJ2-7	.	CASSYNAGGRGEQYF	TGTGCCAGCAGTTACAATGCGGGGGGCCGTGGCGAGCAGTACTTC
.	TRBV7-2	TRBJ2-3	.	CASSIHRFSTDTQYF	TGTGCCAGCAGCATTCACAGGTTTAGCACAGATACGCAGTATTTT
.	TRBV10-2	TRBJ2-1	.	CASTKTGEYNEQFF	TGCGCCAGCACCAAGACAGGAGAGTACAATGAGCAGTTCTTC
.	TRBV15	TRBJ2-7	.	CATSRERNSYEQYF	TGTGCCACCAGCAGAGAAAGGAATTCCTACGAGCAGTACTTC
TRBD1	TRBV5-1	TRBJ1-1	.	CASSSGQQGANTEAFF	TGCGCCAGCAGTTCCGGGCAACAGGGGGCGAACACTGAAGCTTTCTTT
TRBD2	TRBV5-1	TRBJ2-1	once	CASSLERGSDEQFF	TGCGCCAGCAGCTTGGAGCGGGGATCGGACGAGCAGTTCTTC
.	TRBV19	TRBJ1-6	.	CASTHGPGRNYNSPLHF	TGTGCCAGTACCCATGGCCCCGGACGGAATTATAATTCACCCCTCCACTTT
.	TRBV2	TRBJ1-2	.	CASSEHSGGYTF	TGTGCCAGCAGTGAGCACTCCGGTGGCTACACCTTC
TRBD1	TRBV7-8	TRBJ2-4	.	CASSRPDRGDIQYF	TGTGCCAGCAGCCGCCCGGACAGGGGGGACATTCAGTACTTC
.	TRBV5-1	TRBJ1-4	.	CASSLVSADEKLFF	TGCGCCAGCAGCTTGGTGTCAGCCGACGAAAAACTGTTTTTT
TRBD2	TRBV6-5	TRBJ2-7	once	CASSYSGLAGNYEQYF	TGTGCCAGCAGTTACTCCGGACTAGCGGGGAATTACGAGCAGTACTTC
TRBD2	TRBV27	TRBJ2-1	few	CASKSSSGAYNEQFF	TGTGCCAGCAAAAGTTCAAGCGGGGCCTACAATGAGCAGTTCTTC
.	TRBV7-2	TRBJ1-4	.	CASSLDGQGRTKKLFF	TGTGCCAGCAGCTTAGACGGGCAGGGCCGTACGAAAAAACTGTTTTTT
TRBD2	TRBV19	TRBJ2-1	.	CASSSPGLAGLYSYNEQFF	TGTGCCAGTAGTTCGCCGGGACTAGCGGGGTTATACTCCTACAATGAGCAGTTCTTC
.	TRBV12-3/TRBV12-4	TRBJ1-5	.	CASVGSNQPQHF	TGTGCCAGCGTGGGTAGCAATCAGCCCCAGCATTTT
.	TRBV29-1	TRBJ1-2	.	CSVTPGYGYTF	TGCAGCGTGACCCCCGGCTATGGCTACACCTTC
TRBD1	TRBV5-4	TRBJ1-4	.	CASSLEGTGLGEKLFF	TGTGCCAGCAGCTTGGAGGGGACAGGGCTGGGTGAAAAACTGTTTTTT
.	TRBV30	TRBJ1-1	.	CAYQTTMNTEAFF	TGTGCCTACCAAACCACGATGAACACTGAAGCTTTCTTT
.	TRBV3-1/TRBV3-2	TRBJ1-1	.	CASSQGITYTEAFF	TGTGCCAGCAGCCAAGGAATAACCTACACTGAAGCTTTCTTT
.	TRBV7-9	TRBJ1-2	.	CASSLATALRPGGYTF	TGTGCCAGCAGCTTAGCCACAGCATTGAGGCCCGGAGGCTACACCTTC
.	TRBV12-5	TRBJ2-2	.	CASGLGIPGELFF	TGTGCTAGTGGTTTGGGAATCCCGGGGGAGCTGTTTTTT
.	TRBV7-5	TRBJ2-2	.	CVRSLEGGRKTGELFF	TGTGTCAGAAGCTTAGAGGGGGGCAGGAAAACCGGGGAGCTGTTTTTT
.	TRBV11-2	TRBJ1-3	.	CASGPPSGNTIYF	TGTGCCTCGGGGCCCCCATCTGGAAACACCATATATTTT
.	TRBV4-2	TRBJ1-6	.	CASSQGLGPYNSPLHF	TGTGCCAGCAGCCAAGGGCTGGGCCCCTATAATTCACCCCTCCACTTT
.	TRBV4-1	TRBJ1-6	.	CASSQVGGSYNSPLHF	TGCGCCAGCAGCCAAGTGGGGGGATCCTATAATTCACCCCTCCACTTT
TRBD1	TRBV30	TRBJ1-1	.	CAWMRGLANTEAFF	TGTGCCTGGATGAGGGGGCTGGCGAACACTGAAGCTTTCTTT
.	TRBV9	TRBJ2-1	.	CASSVNRLNEQFF	TGTGCCAGCAGCGTCAATCGGCTCAATGAGCAGTTCTTC
.	TRBV7-9	TRBJ1-2	.	CASSPQPQVLKEGYTF	TGTGCCAGCAGCCCTCAGCCCCAGGTCTTAAAGGAAGGCTACACCTTC